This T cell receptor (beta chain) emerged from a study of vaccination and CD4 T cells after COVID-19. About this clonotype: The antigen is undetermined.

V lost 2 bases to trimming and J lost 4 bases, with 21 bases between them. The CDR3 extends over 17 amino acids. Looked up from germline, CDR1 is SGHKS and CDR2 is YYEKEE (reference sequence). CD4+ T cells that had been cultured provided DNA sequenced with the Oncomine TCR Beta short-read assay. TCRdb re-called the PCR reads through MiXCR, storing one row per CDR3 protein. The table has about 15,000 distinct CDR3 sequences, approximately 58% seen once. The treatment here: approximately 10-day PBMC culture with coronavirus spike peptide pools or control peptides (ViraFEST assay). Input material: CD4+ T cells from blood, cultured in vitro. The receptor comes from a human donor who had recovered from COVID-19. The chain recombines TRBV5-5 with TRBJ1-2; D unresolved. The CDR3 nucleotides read TGTGCCAGCAGCTTATTAGGTCCGGCAGGACTTCCCTATGGCTACACCTTC. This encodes CASSLLGPAGLPYGYTF.